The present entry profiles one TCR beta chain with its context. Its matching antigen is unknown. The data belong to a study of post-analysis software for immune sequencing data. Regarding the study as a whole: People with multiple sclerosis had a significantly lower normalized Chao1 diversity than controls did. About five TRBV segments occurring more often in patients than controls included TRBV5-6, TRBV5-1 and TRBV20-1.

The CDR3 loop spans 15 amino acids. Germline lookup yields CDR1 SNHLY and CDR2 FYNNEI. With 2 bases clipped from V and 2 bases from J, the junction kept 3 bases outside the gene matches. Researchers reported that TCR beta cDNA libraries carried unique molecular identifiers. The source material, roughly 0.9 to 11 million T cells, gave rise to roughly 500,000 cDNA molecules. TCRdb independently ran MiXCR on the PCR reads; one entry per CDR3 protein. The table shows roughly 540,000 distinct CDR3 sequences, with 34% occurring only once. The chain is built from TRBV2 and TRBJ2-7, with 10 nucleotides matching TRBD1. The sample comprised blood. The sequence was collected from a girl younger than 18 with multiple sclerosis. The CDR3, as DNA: TGTGCCAGCAGTGAACTGGGACAGGGGCCCTACGAGCAGTACTTC. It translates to CASSELGQGPYEQYF.